This is a list of T cell receptor beta chains from one sample in a study of Siglec-9 on CD8 T cells in melanoma. Clones were sequenced by immunoSEQ multiplex PCR, and TCRdb holds only the in-frame ones, with some missing. The data show roughly 35,000 clones, about 86% seen once. The specimen was Siglec-9- CD8+ T cells sorted from blood. These receptors came from a human donor in good health. CDR3s include the opening cysteine and the closing phenylalanine or tryptophan. The D gene is left open where the match is weak.

J | V | D | DNA | CDR3
TRBJ1-5 | TRBV4-1 | - | TGCGCCAGCAGCCAAGGGTCACAGTATAGCAATCAGCCCCAGCATTTT | CASSQGSQYSNQPQHF
TRBJ2-2 | TRBV19 | - | TGTGCCAGTAGTATTCAGACCCAACACGGGGAGCTGTTTTTT | CASSIQTQHGELFF
TRBJ2-7 | TRBV13 | - | TGTGCCAGCAGCCCCCGGCGAGGGAGTACCTACGAGCAGTACTTC | CASSPRRGSTYEQYF
TRBJ2-7 | TRBV7-3 | - | TGTGCCAGCAGCGCACTCGCCGGTCCCTACGAGCAGTACTTC | CASSALAGPYEQYF
TRBJ2-1 | TRBV11-2 | TRBD1 | TGTGCCAGCAGCTCAATACCGGGACAGGGGGCTAATGAGCAGTTCTTC | CASSSIPGQGANEQFF
TRBJ2-1 | TRBV29-1 | TRBD1 | TGCAGCGTTGAACGACAGGGATACGGGGATGAGCAGTTCTTC | CSVERQGYGDEQFF
TRBJ2-7 | TRBV27 | - | TGTGCCAGCAGTTTCGGTGGGGGCCTCTACGAGCAGTACTTC | CASSFGGGLYEQYF
TRBJ2-7 | TRBV28 | TRBD2 | TGTGCCAGCAGTTTTGGGGCCTGGACTAGCGGGAGCGACGAGCAGTACTTC | CASSFGAWTSGSDEQYF
TRBJ1-1 | TRBV7-9 | - | TGTGCCAGCAGCTTTCTTCTTGTGAACACTGAAGCTTTCTTT | CASSFLLVNTEAFF
TRBJ2-1 | TRBV2 | - | TGTGCCAGCACAGACTCGACAGCCTACAATGAGCAGTTCTTC | CASTDSTAYNEQFF
TRBJ1-2 | TRBV9 | - | TGTGCCAGCACCCCCTGGGGCGAAAAGGGGGGCTACACCTTC | CASTPWGEKGGYTF
TRBJ1-2 | TRBV2 | - | TGTGCCAGCAGTGAATGGGGAGGGGAATCTATTGGCTACACCTTC | CASSEWGGESIGYTF
TRBJ2-7 | TRBV30 | - | TGTGCCGTTTCAGGGACTCAGACCTACGAGCAGTACTTC | CAVSGTQTYEQYF
TRBJ2-2 | TRBV6-5 | - | TGTGCCAGCAGTTACGGAGGTCCGGGCGGGGAGCTGTTTTTT | CASSYGGPGGELFF
TRBJ2-1 | TRBV5-4 | TRBD1 | TGTGCCAGCCGATTGACGGGACAGGGCAACAATGAGCAGTTCTTC | CASRLTGQGNNEQFF
TRBJ2-1 | TRBV7-9 | - | TGTGCCAGCAGCAAAACCATGAGTGGGCTTAACAATGAGCAGTTCTTC | CASSKTMSGLNNEQFF
TRBJ2-3 | TRBV28 | - | TGTGCCAGCAGTCAGGGAGCAGGGGGGAGCACAGATACGCAGTATTTT | CASSQGAGGSTDTQYF
TRBJ1-1 | TRBV14 | - | TGTGCCAGCAGCCATCTAAAACCGATGAACACTGAAGCTTTCTTT | CASSHLKPMNTEAFF
TRBJ1-2 | TRBV12-5 | TRBD1 | TGTGCTAGCCGATGGGGACAGGGTGGTGGCTACACCTTC | CASRWGQGGGYTF